The following is a TCR beta chain sequence with its context. Libraries were prepared by immunoSEQ multiplex PCR; TCRdb keeps only in-frame clonotypes and omits some of them. The table has approximately 210,000 clones, roughly nine tenths seen once. The sample comes from a study of blood T cell repertoires in COVID-19. Germline trimming cut 6 bases from V and 5 bases from J; bases unmatched to any gene: 3. This CDR3 spans 12 amino acids. In germline, CDR1 is WNHNN, CDR2 SYGVQD (reference sequence). This sequence was found in a woman between 65 and 79 years old with acute or convalescent COVID-19. J is TRBJ2-7 and V is TRBV10-1; TRBD1 aligns across 8 bases. Sequencing was carried out using peripheral blood. CDR3 loop: CASRDRADEQYF. DNA of the CDR3: TGCGCCAGCAGGGACAGGGCGGACGAGCAGTACTTC.